Described below is a single T cell receptor beta chain sequence and its context. The antigen remains unidentified. The data were obtained in a study of cytomegalovirus exposure and HLA in healthy donors. General study results and limits: An ancestry cluster, one associated with Asian ancestry, reportedly showed fewer N-insertions than the approximately 660-donor mean in a later analysis. An analysis done earlier found most TCR beta V segments productive about 87% or about 30% of the time.

V was shortened by 5 bases and J by 9 bases, with 14 bases between the two germline ends. Germline CDR1 and CDR2: LNHDA and SQIVND (reference sequence). CDR3 length: 13 residues. In the PCR, 60 Vbeta and 13 Jbeta primers were used. Only in-frame clones appear in the TCRdb table, and some are missing; sequencing was by immunoSEQ multiplex PCR. The table has 170,000 or so clones, around 83% seen once. The source of this sequence is a man over 45 in good health and CMV-seronegative. Sample: PBMCs. This chain connects TRBV19 to TRBJ2-1; D unclear. The CDR3 loop is CASSFRRRGEQFF. The CDR3 DNA follows: TGTGCCAGTAGTTTTCGACGGCGCGGTGAGCAGTTCTTC.